The 32 T cell receptor beta chains reported below all come from one sample, sequenced in a study of cytomegalovirus exposure and HLA in healthy donors. The PCR contained 60 Vbeta and 13 Jbeta primers. Profiled with immunoSEQ multiplex PCR; TCRdb holds only in-frame clones, not every one. Here the sample spans approximately 27,000 clones, about 70% being singletons. The sample was PBMCs. The source is a woman aged 50 to 65 in good health and CMV-seronegative.

In this sample, this clone turned up a few times. The chain combines TRBV7-9 with TRBJ1-6; 7 nucleotides agree with TRBD1. Trimming at V came to 4 bases and at J to 6 bases, leaving 6 bases not matched to a gene. Germline loops: CDR1 SEHNR, CDR2 FQNEAQ (reference sequence). This CDR3 region has 15 residues. CDR3: CASSSRDSLNSPLHF. In nucleotides, the CDR3 is TGTGCCAGCAGCTCCCGGGACAGCCTTAATTCACCCCTCCACTTT.

V is TRBV6-5 and J is TRBJ1-2; 9 positions agree with TRBD1. The V and J ends lost 6 bases and 4 bases, in that order; junction bases with no gene match: 3. The CDR3 extends over 13 amino acids. The V gene's germline CDR1 is MNHEY and CDR2 SVGAGI. The CDR3 spells CASSLTGGYGYTF. The DNA of the CDR3 is TGTGCCAGCAGCCTGACAGGGGGCTATGGCTACACCTTC.

This rearrangement joins TRBV29-1 to TRBJ1-4; tentative D call: TRBD1 (6 bases). The germline V and J ends were trimmed by 6 bases and 5 bases, with 13 bases remaining between them. The V gene's germline CDR1 is SQVTM and CDR2 ANQGSEA. CDR3 length: 13 residues. The CDR3, as DNA: TGCAGCGTCGCCGGGACACCAAATGAAAAACTGTTTTTT. Its translation is CSVAGTPNEKLFF.

This clone was detected only a few times. The chain links TRBV5-6 to TRBJ1-5; 9 positions agree with TRBD1. CDR3 size: 15 residues. Germline V gene data show CDR1 as SGHDT and CDR2 as YYEEEE. Trimming cost V 2 bases and J 7 bases; bases outside gene matches: 7. The CDR3 DNA reads TGTGCCAGCAGCTTCTGGGACAGGGACAAACAGCCCCAGCATTTT. This translates into CASSFWDRDKQPQHF.

The chain links TRBV6-5 to TRBJ2-3; D is possibly TRBD2 (6 bases). Germline values: CDR1 MNHEY, CDR2 SVGAGI. Trimming removed 6 bases at V and 2 bases at J, with 9 bases between. This CDR3 has 13 amino acids. The CDR3 DNA sequence: TGTGCCAGCAGGCGGGGATCCACAGATACGCAGTATTTT. Its protein product is CASRRGSTDTQYF.

This rearrangement joins TRBV7-9 to TRBJ1-5; the D gene is possibly TRBD1 (5 bases). Trimming pared 3 bases from V and 0 bases from J, leaving 21 bases between. The CDR3 totals 19 residues. Germline CDR1 and CDR2: SEHNR and FQNEAQ (reference sequence). CDR3 in amino acids: CASSFQGPQGRDSNQPQHF. CDR3 bases: TGTGCCAGCAGCTTCCAGGGCCCCCAAGGAAGGGATAGCAATCAGCCCCAGCATTTT.

This rearrangement joins TRBV6-1 to TRBJ1-5; TRBD1 matches at 9 bases. After removal of 7 bases from V and 3 bases from J, the junction contained 7 bases not matched to a gene. The germline V gene encodes CDR1 MNHNS and CDR2 SASEGT. The CDR3 contains 15 residues. The CDR3 here is CASTIDRGNNQPQHF. CDR3 DNA: TGTGCCAGCACTATCGACAGGGGGAACAATCAGCCCCAGCATTTT.

The rearrangement joins TRBV6-1 to TRBJ2-3; D is possibly TRBD2 (5 bases). With 4 bases removed from V and 4 bases from J, the gap between germline ends came to 12 bases. This CDR3 is built from 14 residues. CDR1 and CDR2 from the germline V gene are MNHNS and SASEGT. This CDR3 is CASSGASLPDTQYF. In nucleotides, the CDR3 is TGTGCCAGCAGTGGCGCTAGCCTCCCAGATACGCAGTATTTT.

This chain uses TRBV6-5 with TRBJ2-7, with D possibly being TRBD1 (6 bases). Per the germline V gene, CDR1 is MNHEY and CDR2 is SVGAGI. V gave up 0 bases and J gave up 7 bases, with 13 bases separating them. CDR3 size: 14 residues. Here the CDR3 reads CASSYSGTRKEQYF. In DNA form, the CDR3 reads TGTGCCAGCAGTTACTCCGGGACACGGAAAGAGCAGTACTTC.

This chain joins TRBV4-1 and TRBJ1-1; D is unclear. V was shortened by 5 bases and J by 0 bases, with 7 bases between the two germline ends. The V gene's germline CDR1 is MGHRA and CDR2 YSYEKL. The CDR3 is made up of 13 amino acids. Here the CDR3 DNA reads TGCGCCAGCAGCATAGAGGTGAACACTGAAGCTTTCTTT. Protein: CASSIEVNTEAFF.

The gene calls are TRBV5-4 and TRBJ2-1; 7 nucleotides match TRBD1. Losses at the gene ends were 6 bases for V and 0 bases for J; bases not matched to a gene: 6. Germline V lookup: CDR1 SGHNT, CDR2 YYREEE (reference sequence). This CDR3 is 15 amino acids long. The CDR3 DNA is TGTGCCAGCAATAAAGAGGGGGCCTCCTACAATGAGCAGTTCTTC. Translated, it gives CASNKEGASYNEQFF. Together with reference TRBV5-4 and TRBJ2-1, the CDR3 gives the full variable domain: ETGVTQSPTHLIKTRGQQVTLRCSSQSGHNTVSWYQQALGQGPQFIFQYYREEENGRGNFPPRFSGLQFPNYSSELNVNALELDDSALYLCASNKEGASYNEQFFGPGTRLTVL.

The CDR3 loop reads CSVGTNQPQHF. Here the CDR3 DNA reads TGCAGCGTGGGGACTAATCAGCCCCAGCATTTT. The chain employs TRBV29-1 and TRBJ1-5; perhaps TRBD1 as D (5 bases). Looked up from germline, CDR1 is SQVTM and CDR2 is ANQGSEA. Trimming removed 6 bases from V and 4 bases from J, with 7 bases in between. The CDR3 is made up of 11 amino acids.

This clone has only one observation. The chain is built from TRBV25-1 and TRBJ2-1; TRBD1 matches at 7 bases. Trimming cost V 3 bases and J 7 bases; bases outside gene matches: 9. Looked up from germline, CDR1 is MGHDK and CDR2 is SYGVNS. This CDR3 is built from 15 residues. This CDR3 is CASSERYSTGNEQFF. The CDR3 DNA sequence: TGTGCCAGCAGTGAGCGGTATTCGACAGGGAATGAGCAGTTCTTC.

This clone appeared a single time. J is TRBJ2-5 and V is TRBV28, with a possible D match to TRBD1 (6 bases). Trimming removed 7 bases at V and 1 base at J, with 10 bases between. Germline V gene lookup returns CDR1 MDHEN and CDR2 SYDVKM. The CDR3 runs to 13 residues. The DNA of the CDR3 is TGTGCCAGCAAAGTGGACAGCCAAGAGACCCAGTACTTC. It encodes CASKVDSQETQYF.

The chain joins TRBV7-9 to TRBJ1-2; the match to TRBD1 covers 10 bases. The CDR3 contains 15 residues. Germline CDR1 and CDR2: SEHNR and FQNEAQ (reference sequence). V trimming: 5 bases; J trimming: 3 bases; junction bases outside the gene matches: 6. CDR3 nucleotides: TGTGCCAGCAGCCTGGACAGGGGGGGCTACTATGGCTACACCTTC. Protein sequence: CASSLDRGGYYGYTF.

This chain links TRBV7-8 with TRBJ2-2, with D possibly TRBD2 on 6 matching bases. Germline CDR1 and CDR2: SGHVS and FQNEAQ. V was clipped by 3 bases and J by 4 bases, with 15 bases between them. The CDR3 length is 16 residues. The CDR3 DNA reads as TGTGCCAGCAGCTTGGGGCCCAGGCGGGGCACCGGGGAGCTGTTTTTT. It encodes CASSLGPRRGTGELFF.

J is TRBJ1-6 and V is TRBV6-5, with 7 bases fitting TRBD1. The germline V gene encodes CDR1 MNHEY and CDR2 SVGAGI. The length of the CDR3 is 14 residues. The junction had 9 bases not matched to a gene; V was cut back by 7 bases and J by 9 bases. The CDR3 bases are TGTGCCAGCACGCAACCAGGGGGTGGTTCACCCCTCCACTTT. Protein sequence: CASTQPGGGSPLHF.

V is TRBV11-2 and J is TRBJ2-6; D is uncertain. Per germline, CDR1 SGHAT and CDR2 FQNNGV. With 4 bases removed from V and 4 bases from J, the gap between germline ends came to 8 bases. CDR3 length: 14 amino acids. This chain's CDR3 is CASSSSSGANVLTF. The CDR3 DNA sequence: TGTGCCAGCAGCTCGTCGAGCGGGGCCAACGTCCTGACTTTC.

The chain employs TRBV5-4 and TRBJ1-1; D gene unclear. The CDR3 runs to 13 residues. Trimming left V 3 bases short and J 5 bases short, with 11 bases between. Germline V gives CDR1 SGHNT, CDR2 YYREEE (reference sequence). The CDR3 sequence is CASSSLAATEAFF. In nucleotides, the CDR3 is TGTGCCAGCAGCTCCCTGGCGGCTACTGAAGCTTTCTTT.

The chain couples TRBV9 to TRBJ2-7; no definite D call. The length of the CDR3 is 15 residues. V lost 0 bases and J lost 3, with 13 bases in between. Germline CDR1 and CDR2: SGDLS and YYNGEE. CDR3 residues: CASSVATGLHYEQYF. The CDR3 nucleotides read TGTGCCAGCAGCGTAGCTACCGGTCTCCACTACGAGCAGTACTTC.

This clone was found once. J is TRBJ2-5 and V is TRBV4-1, with TRBD1 matching over 7 bases. The V and J ends lost 4 bases and 2 bases, in that order; junction bases with no gene match: 1. The CDR3 runs to 13 residues. CDR1 is MGHRA and CDR2 is YSYEKL in the germline V gene. For the CDR3, the DNA is TGCGCCAGCAGCCCGGGACAGCAAGAGACCCAGTACTTC. It translates to CASSPGQQETQYF.

This chain connects TRBV10-2 to TRBJ2-7; a possible D gene is TRBD1 (5 bases). CDR3 size: 12 residues. V lost 3 bases and J 9 bases, leaving 12 bases between the germline ends. Germline CDR1 reads WSHSY; CDR2 reads SAAADI. CDR3 bases: TGCGCCAGCAGTGAACCAAGGGGTACGCAGTACTTC. Amino acid sequence: CASSEPRGTQYF.

This chain uses TRBV29-1 with TRBJ2-5; TRBD1 might be the D (5 bases). The CDR3 spans 12 residues. Germline V gene sequence: CDR1 SQVTM, CDR2 ANQGSEA. Trimming took 3 bases from V and 2 from J, leaving 7 bases between them. CDR3: CSVEGPQETQYF. DNA for the CDR3: TGCAGCGTTGAGGGGCCTCAAGAGACCCAGTACTTC. The full variable domain, completed using reference TRBV29-1 and TRBJ2-5, is SAVISQKPSRDICQRGTSLTIQCQVDSQVTMMFWYRQQPGQSLTLIATANQGSEATYESGFVIDKFPISRPNLTFSTLTVSNMSPEDSSIYLCSVEGPQETQYFGPGTRLLVL.

CDR3 amino acids: CASSLGGFDQPQHF. The CDR3 DNA follows: TGTGCCAGCAGTTTGGGGGGATTTGATCAGCCCCAGCATTTT. The rearrangement links TRBV7-9 to TRBJ1-5; D is possibly TRBD1 (5 bases). The CDR3 consists of 14 residues. Germline CDR1 and CDR2: SEHNR and FQNEAQ (reference sequence). Deletions cut 6 bases from V and 5 bases from J, with 14 bases between.

This clone was seen only a few times. The chain uses TRBV5-4 and TRBJ2-7; D is unclear. The CDR3 length is 13 residues. Germline lookup yields CDR1 SGHNT and CDR2 YYREEE (reference sequence). Deletions cut 3 bases from V and 4 bases from J, with 11 bases between. CDR3 residues: CASSSESRYEQYF. The DNA for the CDR3 is TGTGCCAGCAGCTCGGAGTCAAGGTACGAGCAGTACTTC.

This clone was observed a few times. The chain carries TRBV6-1 and TRBJ2-7; TRBD1 is a possible D gene (5 bases). Germline V CDR1 and CDR2: MNHNS, SASEGT. This CDR3 is built from 13 residues. The V and J ends lost 6 bases and 4 bases respectively, with 13 bases between them. CDR3 sequence reads: CASRAGLHYEQYF. In DNA, the CDR3 is TGTGCCAGCAGGGCAGGGCTACATTACGAGCAGTACTTC.

The CDR3 loop is CSGRTGPNEKLFF. The CDR3 coding sequence is TGCAGCGGAAGGACAGGTCCTAATGAAAAACTGTTTTTT. The V and J genes are TRBV29-1 and TRBJ1-4; TRBD1 matches at 7 bases. V lost 7 bases to trimming and J lost 3 bases; unmatched junction nucleotides: 5. CDR3 length: 13 amino acids. Germline assignment: CDR1 SQVTM and CDR2 ANQGSEA.

V gene TRBV7-6 combines with J gene TRBJ1-3; 7 nucleotides agree with TRBD1. V lost 2 bases to trimming and J lost 3 bases; unmatched junction nucleotides: 4. Germline V gene sequence: CDR1 SGHVS, CDR2 FNYEAQ. The length of the CDR3 is 15 residues. The chain's CDR3 is CASSLMTGYGNTIYF. The CDR3 DNA reads TGTGCCAGCAGCTTAATGACAGGGTATGGAAACACCATATATTTT.

This clone came up once. The chain has TRBV13 and TRBJ2-1; 14 bases line up with TRBD2. CDR3 length equals 16 residues. V gave up 5 bases and J gave up 9 bases; unmatched junction bases: 9. Germline CDR1 and CDR2: PRHDT and FYEKMQ (reference sequence). The CDR3 loop reads CASSLWTSGRRGEQFF. The CDR3, as DNA: TGTGCCAGCAGCCTCTGGACTAGCGGGAGGAGAGGTGAGCAGTTCTTC.

The rearrangement links TRBV6-5 to TRBJ1-1; D gene unclear. Trimming took off 0 bases at V and 8 bases at J, with 10 bases between the two ends. The CDR3 length is 13 residues. In germline, CDR1 is MNHEY, CDR2 SVGAGI. The CDR3 sequence: CASSYSRYVEAFF. DNA for the CDR3: TGTGCCAGCAGTTACTCGAGATATGTCGAAGCTTTCTTT.

CDR3 nucleotides: TGTGCCAGCGGGACAGGCTCTGGAAACACCATATATTTT. Protein: CASGTGSGNTIYF. V usage is TRBV6-1 and J usage is TRBJ1-3, with 8 bases matching TRBD1. CDR3 length: 13 residues. The junction had 0 bases not matched to a gene; V was cut back by 8 bases and J by 0 bases. The germline CDR1 and CDR2 sequences are MNHNS and SASEGT.

This rearrangement joins TRBV7-9 to TRBJ2-4; D is perhaps TRBD1 (6 bases). Per the germline V gene, CDR1 is SEHNR and CDR2 is FQNEAQ (reference sequence). The CDR3 is 14 amino acids. V was cut by 1 base and J by 7 bases, with 11 bases left in between. This CDR3 reads CASSLGPRGNIQYF. As DNA, the CDR3 is TGTGCCAGCAGCTTAGGGCCGAGGGGGAACATTCAGTACTTC. The variable domain in full, completed from reference TRBV7-9 and TRBJ2-4, reads DTGVSQNPRHKITKRGQNVTFRCDPISEHNRLYWYRQTLGQGPEFLTYFQNEAQLEKSRLLSDRFSAERPKGSFSTLEIQRTEQGDSAMYLCASSLGPRGNIQYFGAGTRLSVL.